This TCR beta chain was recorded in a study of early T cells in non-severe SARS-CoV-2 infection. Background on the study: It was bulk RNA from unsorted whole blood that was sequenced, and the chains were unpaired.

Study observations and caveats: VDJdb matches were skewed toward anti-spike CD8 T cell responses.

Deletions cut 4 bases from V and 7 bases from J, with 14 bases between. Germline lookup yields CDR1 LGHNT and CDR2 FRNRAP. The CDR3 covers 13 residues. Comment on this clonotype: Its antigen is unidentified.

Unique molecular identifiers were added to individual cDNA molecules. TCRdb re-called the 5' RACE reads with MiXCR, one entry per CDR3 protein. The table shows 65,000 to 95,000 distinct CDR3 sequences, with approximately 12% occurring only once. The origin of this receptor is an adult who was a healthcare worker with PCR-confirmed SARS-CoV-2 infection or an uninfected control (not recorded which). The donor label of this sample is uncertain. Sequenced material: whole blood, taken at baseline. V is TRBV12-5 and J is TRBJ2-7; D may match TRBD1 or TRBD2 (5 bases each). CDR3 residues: CASGSGAGREQYF. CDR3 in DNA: TGTGCTAGTGGTTCCGGGGCGGGTAGGGAGCAGTACTTC. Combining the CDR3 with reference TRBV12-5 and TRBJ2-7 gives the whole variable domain DARVTQTPRHKVTEMGQEVTMRCQPILGHNTVFWYRQTMMQGLELLAYFRNRAPLDDSGMPKDRFSAEMPDATLATLKIQPSEPRDSAVYFCASGSGAGREQYFGPGTRLTVT.